Each of the 5 T cell receptor beta chains below was sequenced from the same sample in a study of T cells in Graves' hyperthyroidism and ophthalmopathy. Amplification targeted TCR beta CDR3 regions from RNA transcripts. An initial round of RT-PCR targeting the TCR CDR3 relied on the HTBI primer set. TCRdb re-analysed the multiplex PCR reads in MiXCR, keeping a single row per CDR3 protein. The data contain about 420,000 distinct CDR3 sequences, approximately 15% of them singletons. Input material: blood. The source is a woman between 18 and 29 years old with Graves' hyperthyroidism.

The chain combines TRBV7-2 with TRBJ2-3, with a tentative D call TRBD1 (7 bases). CDR3 length equals 13 residues. Germline values: CDR1 SGHTA, CDR2 FQGNSA. V lost 11 bases and J 3 bases, leaving 15 bases between the germline ends. CDR3 loop: CAEGAGSTDTQYF. In DNA form, the CDR3 reads TGTGCCGAGGGGGCCGGGAGTACAGATACGCAGTATTTT.

Many counts were recorded for this clonotype. The chain uses TRBV20-1 and TRBJ1-5, with D hard to call. V lost 6 bases and J 4 bases, leaving 13 bases between the germline ends. The CDR3 is 13 amino acids. Germline V gives CDR1 DFQATT, CDR2 SNEGSKA (reference sequence). As DNA, the CDR3 is TGCAGTGCCAACCTGGGGTTAAATCAGCCCCAGCATTTT. It yields the protein CSANLGLNQPQHF.

The chain has TRBV18 and TRBJ2-2; TRBD2 aligns across 13 bases. Germline CDR1 is KGHSH and CDR2 is LQKENI. Trimming at V came to 3 bases and at J to 0 bases, leaving 7 bases not matched to a gene. The CDR3 is 19 amino acids. As DNA, the CDR3 is TGTGCCAGCTCACCGACTAGCGGGAGGAGAAATACGAACACCGGGGAGCTGTTTTTT. It yields the protein CASSPTSGRRNTNTGELFF.

This clonotype turned up a few times. The gene calls are TRBV4-1 and TRBJ1-6; D gene uncertain. The germline V and J ends were trimmed by 6 bases and 0 bases, with 12 bases remaining between them. The CDR3 loop spans 16 amino acids. CDR1 is MGHRA and CDR2 is YSYEKL in the germline V gene. The CDR3 coding sequence is TGCGCCAGCAGACCCCTTGGCAGCTCCTATAATTCACCCCTCCACTTT. As protein: CASRPLGSSYNSPLHF.

This clonotype was recorded many times. The chain combines TRBV27 with TRBJ1-6; the D is unclear. Germline CDR1 MNHEY, CDR2 SMNVEV (reference sequence). This CDR3 is built from 11 residues. V was cut by 1 base and J by 8 bases, with 0 bases left in between. The CDR3: CASSLYSPLHF. In DNA, the CDR3 is TGTGCCAGCAGTTTATATTCACCCCTCCACTTT.